This TCR beta chain derives from a study of cytomegalovirus exposure and HLA in healthy donors. Findings and limits, study-wide: In vitro assays verified that three CMV-associated chains recognized CMV antigens specifically. In an earlier analysis, most TCR beta V segments were productive about 90% or about 30% of the time.

V lost 2 bases, J lost 2 bases, and 22 bases lay in between. Looked up from germline, CDR1 is MNHNS and CDR2 is SASEGT. This CDR3 is built from 19 residues. Primers for the PCR totalled 60 Vbeta and 13 Jbeta. Sequenced by immunoSEQ multiplex PCR; TCRdb stores in-frame clones only, minus some. The sample records 95,000 to 100,000 clones, under 85% being singletons. This clone came up once. No antigen is known for it. V gene TRBV6-1 combines with J gene TRBJ2-1; a weak D match, TRBD2 (7 bases). This receptor was taken from a man in his forties or fifties in good health and CMV-seronegative. Material: PBMCs. The CDR3 DNA is TGTGCCAGCAGTGAAATGAGGGGGGGCGGATACTTAACCTACAATGAGCAGTTCTTC. Protein: CASSEMRGGGYLTYNEQFF.